One and the same sample provided the 15 T cell receptor beta chains below, sequenced in a study of T cells in Graves' hyperthyroidism and ophthalmopathy. TCR beta CDR3 regions were amplified from RNA. TCR CDR3 underwent first-round RT-PCR with the HTBI primer set. TCRdb re-called the multiplex PCR reads through MiXCR, storing one row per CDR3 protein. Of 600,000 or so distinct CDR3 sequences in the sample, around 15% were seen once. Sequencing input: blood. All receptors come from a young woman with Graves' hyperthyroidism.

This chain links TRBV19 with TRBJ1-1; D possibly corresponds to TRBD1 (5 bases). Between the trimmed V and J ends, which lost 0 bases and 9 bases, there was a span of 14 bases. CDR1 and CDR2 from the germline V gene are LNHDA and SQIVND (reference sequence). This CDR3 contains 14 residues. CDR3 DNA sequence: TGTGCCAGTAGTATAGATCCCAGGGCGCTTAAAGCTTTCTTT. This codes for CASSIDPRALKAFF.

This clonotype appeared a few times. This chain links TRBV11-2 with TRBJ2-1, with 16 bases aligning to TRBD2. This CDR3 region has 16 residues. The germline gives CDR1 SGHAT, CDR2 FQNNGV. V lost 5 bases, J lost 7 bases, and 5 bases stayed unmatched. In DNA, the CDR3 is TGTGCCAGCAGCGAAGGGACTAGCGGGAGGGGTAATGAGCAGTTCTTC. It translates to CASSEGTSGRGNEQFF.

This clonotype has ten or more counts. The chain uses TRBV12-3 or TRBV12-4 and TRBJ1-5, with 12 bases identical to TRBD1. V was clipped by 7 bases and J by 7 bases; unmatched bases: 8. The CDR3 spans 15 residues. CDR3 in amino acids: CASTLGTGGSQPQHF. The CDR3 nucleotides are TGTGCCAGCACCCTGGGGACAGGGGGCAGCCAGCCCCAGCATTTT.

This chain links TRBV2 with TRBJ2-7; 8 bases match TRBD1. CDR3 length: 15 amino acids. Germline values: CDR1 SNHLY, CDR2 FYNNEI. Losses at the gene ends were 6 bases for V and 2 bases for J; bases not matched to a gene: 9. This chain's CDR3 is CASSVSTGVPYEQYF. The DNA of the CDR3 is TGTGCCAGCAGCGTATCGACAGGGGTCCCCTACGAGCAGTACTTC.

This clonotype came up a few times. The J gene is TRBJ1-1, the V gene TRBV5-4; no clear D gene. Germline CDR1 SGHNT, CDR2 YYREEE (reference sequence). Trimming removed 4 bases at V and 0 bases at J, with 13 bases between. CDR3 length equals 15 residues. The CDR3 loop reads CASSTGITMNTEAFF. DNA for the CDR3: TGTGCCAGCAGCACTGGGATAACCATGAACACTGAAGCTTTCTTT.

Turning to this clonotype: This may arise from a read error, as a much more abundant clone is one base away. V is TRBV12-5 and J is TRBJ1-2; TRBD1 is a possible D gene (5 bases). This CDR3 is built from 13 residues. Looked up from germline, CDR1 is LGHNT and CDR2 is FRNRAP. CDR3 loop: CTSGLNGQGGYTF. CDR3 in DNA: TGTACTAGTGGTTTGAACGGGCAGGGTGGCTACACCTTC.

This clonotype occurred many times. As DNA, the CDR3 is TGTGCCAGCAGCTTTCCCCGGGGAGGAACAGATACGCAGTATTTT. Translation gives CASSFPRGGTDTQYF. This chain joins TRBV5-4 and TRBJ2-3; perhaps TRBD2 as D (6 bases). The CDR3 is made up of 15 amino acids. The V end was cut by 2 bases, the J end by 3 bases, with 13 bases between. Per germline, CDR1 SGHNT and CDR2 YYREEE (reference sequence).

There are many counts of this clonotype. The rearrangement uses TRBV11-3 and TRBJ2-1, with 12 bases lining up with TRBD2. Trimming at V came to 1 base and at J to 9 bases, leaving 4 bases not matched to a gene. Germline V gene sequence: CDR1 SGHNT, CDR2 YENEEA. CDR3 length: 15 residues. Here the CDR3 reads CASSLVTSGSREQFF. As DNA, the CDR3 is TGTGCCAGCAGCTTAGTGACTAGCGGGAGCCGTGAGCAGTTCTTC.

The rearrangement links TRBV5-1 to TRBJ2-7, with D hard to call. CDR3 size: 14 residues. The V and J ends lost 1 base and 2 bases respectively, with 10 bases between them. Per the germline V gene, CDR1 is SGHRS and CDR2 is YFSETQ. The CDR3 sequence: CASSLSPVTYEQYF. The CDR3 DNA is TGCGCCAGCAGCTTGTCACCGGTGACCTACGAGCAGTACTTC. Combining the CDR3 with reference TRBV5-1 and TRBJ2-7 gives the whole variable domain KAGVTQTPRYLIKTRGQQVTLSCSPISGHRSVSWYQQTPGQGLQFLFEYFSETQRNKGNFPGRFSGRQFSNSRSEMNVSTLELGDSALYLCASSLSPVTYEQYFGPGTRLTVT.

This clonotype occurred many times. J is TRBJ2-7 and V is TRBV20-1; the match to TRBD2 covers 9 bases. The CDR3 is 15 residues long. V shed 0 bases and J 3 bases; nucleotides not matched to a gene: 6. Germline V gene sequence: CDR1 DFQATT, CDR2 SNEGSKA (reference sequence). CDR3 residues: CSARDGPSGNYEQYF. CDR3 in DNA: TGCAGTGCTAGAGATGGCCCTAGCGGGAACTACGAGCAGTACTTC.

This clonotype was observed many times. The chain combines TRBV28 with TRBJ1-2; 7 bases align to TRBD1. The CDR3 contains 12 residues. Per germline, CDR1 MDHEN and CDR2 SYDVKM. V shed 7 bases and J 8 bases; nucleotides not matched to a gene: 7. This CDR3 is CASNLQGRGYTF. CDR3 in DNA: TGTGCCAGCAACCTACAGGGGAGGGGCTACACCTTC.

In its sample, this clonotype was seen many times. CDR3 in amino acids: CASGKAVYQPQHF. DNA of the CDR3: TGTGCCAGTGGTAAGGCAGTGTATCAGCCCCAGCATTTT. This chain connects TRBV2 to TRBJ1-5; D is unclear. V lost 9 bases and J 5 bases, leaving 14 bases between the germline ends. This CDR3 region has 13 residues. Germline loops: CDR1 SNHLY, CDR2 FYNNEI. The full variable domain, with the rest looked up from reference TRBV2 and TRBJ1-5, is EPEVTQTPSHQVTQMGQEVILRCVPISNHLYFYWYRQILGQKVEFLVSFYNNEISEKSEIFDDQFSVERPDGSNFTLKIRSTKLEDSAMYFCASGKAVYQPQHFGDGTRLSIL.

This clonotype was seen a few times. This chain uses TRBV14 with TRBJ1-5; TRBD1 aligns across 11 bases. In germline, CDR1 is SGHDN, CDR2 FVKESK. This CDR3 contains 17 residues. With 4 bases clipped from V and 3 bases from J, the junction kept 8 bases outside the gene matches. The CDR3 spells CASSPLGTGGINQPQHF. The CDR3 DNA is TGTGCCAGCAGCCCACTCGGGACAGGGGGGATCAATCAGCCCCAGCATTTT.

This clonotype was observed a handful of times. This sequence joins TRBV6-1 and TRBJ2-7, with a tentative D call TRBD2 (5 bases). The germline V gene encodes CDR1 MNHNS and CDR2 SASEGT. This CDR3 spans 12 amino acids. V shed 2 bases and J shed 5 bases, with 7 bases lying between them. DNA for the CDR3: TGTGCCAGCAGTGAACTAGCCCACGAGCAGTACTTC. It codes for CASSELAHEQYF.

CDR3 amino acids: CASSLSHASYSPLDTQYF. Here the CDR3 DNA reads TGTGCCAGCAGCTTGTCTCACGCCAGTTACTCACCTTTAGATACGCAGTATTTT. This chain connects TRBV5-8 to TRBJ2-3, with D hard to call. The CDR3 totals 18 residues. V shed 1 base and J shed 5 bases, with 23 bases lying between them. Germline CDR1 and CDR2: SGHTS and YDEGEE.